These T cell receptor beta chains were read from a single sample in a study of CD8+CD57+ T cells in acquired aplastic anemia. TCRdb processed the reads anew with MiXCR; each CDR3 protein has one entry. The sample gives 400,000 to 450,000 distinct CDR3 sequences, approximately 70% of which show up once; 4% is in the top ten. The sequenced material came from sorted CD4+, CD8+, or CD8+CD57+ T cells (not recorded which) from PBMCs. These receptors originate from a human donor in good health, serving as a control. Both conserved end residues are part of each CDR3. Each record gives: D gene, clone size, V gene, J gene, CDR3 protein, CDR3 DNA. D genes are given only for firm matches. Size is omitted from some rows. Given values are once, few, many or a class for expanded clones.

>-|once|TRBV2|TRBJ1-6
CASSEGLTGRENSPLHF
TGTGCCAGCAGTGAAGGGTTGACGGGCCGCGAGAATTCACCCCTCCACTTT
>TRBD1|many|TRBV6-1|TRBJ1-1
CASSVTGAESEAFF
TGTGCCAGCAGTGTGACAGGGGCTGAATCTGAAGCTTTCTTT
>TRBD1|-|TRBV27|TRBJ1-2
CASRLDRDYGYTF
TGTGCCAGCAGACTCGACAGGGACTATGGCTACACCTTC
>-|once|TRBV10-3|TRBJ2-3
CAISLGTNPYTDTQYF
TGTGCCATCAGCCTTGGAACGAATCCCTACACAGATACGCAGTATTTT
>TRBD1|many|TRBV19|TRBJ1-1
CASSSDRAKTEALF
TGTGCCAGTAGTTCAGACAGGGCGAAGACTGAAGCTCTCTTT
>-|-|TRBV5-1|TRBJ1-6
CASSPTGGSEPLHF
TGTGCCAGCAGCCCGACAGGAGGATCTGAACCCCTCCACTTT
>TRBD1|-|TRBV25-1|TRBJ1-4
CASSDYGQGAENLFF
TGTGCCAGCAGTGATTACGGGCAGGGGGCTGAAAACCTGTTTTTT
>-|-|TRBV7-9|TRBJ1-5
CASSFGGGGTHSNQPQHF
TGTGCCAGCAGCTTCGGGGGGGGGGGTACCCATAGCAATCAGCCCCAGCATTTT
>TRBD2|many|TRBV4-1|TRBJ2-1
CASSRSGGANEQFF
TGCGCCAGCAGTCGTAGCGGGGGGGCCAATGAGCAGTTCTTC
>-|-|TRBV20-1|TRBJ2-2
CSAREDAGELFF
TGCAGTGCTAGAGAGGACGCCGGGGAGCTGTTTTTT
>TRBD2|-|TRBV5-4|TRBJ2-6
CASSPQAGPGANVLTF
TGTGCCAGCAGTCCACAAGCGGGACCGGGGGCCAACGTCCTGACTTTC